This T cell receptor beta chain was captured by sequencing in a study of T cells in Graves' hyperthyroidism and ophthalmopathy. The investigators amplified TCR beta CDR3 regions from RNA transcripts. HTBI primers were used for first-round RT-PCR of the TCR CDR3. TCRdb independently ran MiXCR on the multiplex PCR reads; one entry per CDR3 protein. Of approximately 700,000 distinct CDR3 sequences in the sample, roughly 17% were seen once. Looked up from germline, CDR1 is DFQATT and CDR2 is SNEGSKA (reference sequence). The CDR3 runs to 13 residues. V lost 3 bases and J 7 bases, leaving 15 bases between the germline ends.

What was sequenced was blood. The chain employs TRBV20-1 and TRBJ1-2; tentatively, D is TRBD1 (5 bases). This clonotype originated in a man aged 18 to 30 with Graves' hyperthyroidism. CDR3 in amino acids: CSARAGIGPGYTF. In DNA form, the CDR3 reads TGCAGTGCTAGGGCAGGGATTGGACCTGGCTACACCTTC.